Included here is one T cell receptor (beta chain) sequence, with context. This clone's antigen is unknown. No quality values exist for individual bases; no much larger clone is one base distant. These data come from a study of OX40 agonist ivuxolimab in advanced cancers. With regard to the full study: Ivuxolimab, which targeted the costimulatory receptor OX40 (CD134), was an agonistic, fully human IgG2 monoclonal antibody. Intravenous ivuxolimab was administered to patients every 2 weeks at six dose levels: 0.01, 0.1, 0.3, 1.5, 3 and 10 mg/kg. Of the approximately 50 dose-escalation patients, hepatocellular carcinoma was present in about 20, melanoma in approximately 15, renal cell carcinoma in 9 and head and neck cancer in 9. In the dose-escalation cohort, nearly 85% of patients were male, and the mean age was approximately 60 years with a range of about 20 to 79. Patients were allowed to have had prior anti-PD-1, anti-PD-L1 or anti-CTLA-4 therapy, and approximately 40% of the dose-escalation patients had been treated with checkpoint inhibitors. Partial responses occurred in three dose-escalation patients, of whom one had hepatocellular carcinoma and two had cutaneous melanoma. Peripheral TCRbeta sequencing was intended to test whether TCR sequence diversity was altered and clonal T-cell expansion was caused by ivuxolimab. The paper describes the monotherapy dose-escalation part (N of about 52 patients) of the phase I trial of ivuxolimab.

Patients with a history of autoimmune disease or receiving systemic immunosuppression were excluded from the trial. Peripheral blood for TCR sequencing was drawn from every dose cohort at baseline, at cycle 4 day 1 and at cycle 7 day 1. Samples came from an open-label, multicenter, first-in-human phase I dose-escalation trial of ivuxolimab. Adults with locally advanced or metastatic head and neck squamous cell, hepatocellular, melanoma or renal cell carcinoma were enrolled in the trial. Before TCR sequencing, CD4+ T cells and CD8+ T cells were sorted from peripheral blood as separate populations. The investigation overall reported the following: Which antigens the clonally expanded peripheral T cells were specific for was not determined. Low levels of normalized T-cell clonal expansion were also seen in some patients who did not respond. After ivuxolimab, expanded clones were on average more numerous among CD8+ T cells than among CD4+ T cells. In the 0.1-3.0 mg/kg groups, partial responders had among the lowest normalized peripheral clonal expansion, particularly in CD8+ T cells. At doses of 0.1 to 3.0 mg/kg, clonal expansion of both CD4+ and CD8+ T cells in blood was seen between baseline and week 6.

To sequence the TCRbeta CDR3 region, genomic DNA was isolated from the sorted cells. The immunoSEQ Assay was used for sequencing of TCRbeta CDR3 regions. Drawn from immuneACCESS, this table holds only the in-frame rearrangements with V and J called that TCRdb kept. Clones are partly lost; checked studies trace under half to an unresolved V gene and leave the rest unexplained. In this sample the table shows tens of thousands of clones, over 90% of which occur a single time. Approximately 20% of the sample is held by the ten biggest clonotypes. CDR1 and CDR2 were assigned from the germline V gene as SGDLS and YYNGEE. V is clipped by 0 bases and J by 0 bases, and the sequence between their germline boundaries is 15 bases long. The CDR3 starts with the cysteine, ends with the phenylalanine, and has 17 residues. Kept here is only the CDR3 DNA, which spans 51 bases and is read in frame from base 1.

The V gene is TRBV9 and the J gene is TRBJ1-1, with an unclear D gene assignment. The origin of this receptor is an adult with an advanced solid tumor such as melanoma, head and neck, liver or kidney cancer. The sequencing here drew on CD4+ or CD8+ T cells sorted from blood, taken in a trial of the OX40 agonist ivuxolimab. The nucleotide sequence reads as follows: TGTGCCAGCAGCGTAGAGGTAGACACCCAAATGAACACTGAAGCTTTCTTT. The resulting protein is CASSVEVDTQMNTEAFF. When the CDR3 is completed using the reference TRBV9 and TRBJ1-1 genes on either side, the full variable domain is DSGVTQTPKHLITATGQRVTLRCSPRSGDLSVYWYQQSLDQGLQFLIQYYNGEERAKGNILERFSAQQFPDLHSELNLSSLELGDSALYFCASSVEVDTQMNTEAFFGQGTRLTVV.